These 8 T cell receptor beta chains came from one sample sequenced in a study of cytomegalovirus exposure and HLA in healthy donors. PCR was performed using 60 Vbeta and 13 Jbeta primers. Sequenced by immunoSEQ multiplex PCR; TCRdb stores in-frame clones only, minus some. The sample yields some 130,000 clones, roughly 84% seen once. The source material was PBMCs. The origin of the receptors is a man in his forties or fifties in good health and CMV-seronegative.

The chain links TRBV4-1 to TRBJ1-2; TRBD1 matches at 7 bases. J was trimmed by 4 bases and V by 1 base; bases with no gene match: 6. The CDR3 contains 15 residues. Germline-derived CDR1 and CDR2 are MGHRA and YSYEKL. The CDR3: CASSQVEGQLYGYTF. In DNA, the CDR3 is TGCGCCAGCAGCCAAGTCGAGGGACAGCTCTATGGCTACACCTTC.

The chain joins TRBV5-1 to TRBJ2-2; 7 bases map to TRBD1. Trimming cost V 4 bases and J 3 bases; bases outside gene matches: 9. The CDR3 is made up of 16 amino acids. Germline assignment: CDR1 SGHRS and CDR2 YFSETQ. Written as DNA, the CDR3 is TGCGCCAGCAGCCTACGACAGGGTCGGGACACCGGGGAGCTGTTTTTT. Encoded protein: CASSLRQGRDTGELFF.

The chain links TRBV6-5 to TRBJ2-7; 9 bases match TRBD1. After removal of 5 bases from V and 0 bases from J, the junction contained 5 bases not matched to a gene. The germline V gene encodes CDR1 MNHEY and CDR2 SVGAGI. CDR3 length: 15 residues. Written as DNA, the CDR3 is TGTGCCAGCAGTAACCGGGACAGGGCCTCCTACGAGCAGTACTTC. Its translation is CASSNRDRASYEQYF.

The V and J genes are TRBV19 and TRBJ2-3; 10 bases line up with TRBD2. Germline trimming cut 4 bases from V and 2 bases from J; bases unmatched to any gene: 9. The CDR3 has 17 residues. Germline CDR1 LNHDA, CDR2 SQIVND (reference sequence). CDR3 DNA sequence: TGTGCCAGTAGTAGCATCTTAGCGGGGGGATTCACAGATACGCAGTATTTT. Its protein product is CASSSILAGGFTDTQYF.

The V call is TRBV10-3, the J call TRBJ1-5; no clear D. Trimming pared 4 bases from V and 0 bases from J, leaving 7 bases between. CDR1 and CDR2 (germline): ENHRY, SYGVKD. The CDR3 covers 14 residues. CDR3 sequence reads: CAISGTNSNQPQHF. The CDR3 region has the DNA TGTGCCATCAGTGGGACTAATAGCAATCAGCCCCAGCATTTT.

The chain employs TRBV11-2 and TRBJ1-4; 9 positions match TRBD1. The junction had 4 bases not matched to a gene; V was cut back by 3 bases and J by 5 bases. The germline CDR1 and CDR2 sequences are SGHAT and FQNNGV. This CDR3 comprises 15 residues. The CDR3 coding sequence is TGTGCCAGCAGCTTCCGGACAGGGGCCAATGAAAAACTGTTTTTT. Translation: CASSFRTGANEKLFF.

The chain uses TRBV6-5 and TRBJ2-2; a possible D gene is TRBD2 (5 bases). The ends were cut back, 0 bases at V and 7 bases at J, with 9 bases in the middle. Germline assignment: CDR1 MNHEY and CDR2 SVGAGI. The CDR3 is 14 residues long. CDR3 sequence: CASSYSRVGGELFF. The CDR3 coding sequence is TGTGCCAGCAGTTACTCGAGGGTTGGCGGGGAGCTGTTTTTT.

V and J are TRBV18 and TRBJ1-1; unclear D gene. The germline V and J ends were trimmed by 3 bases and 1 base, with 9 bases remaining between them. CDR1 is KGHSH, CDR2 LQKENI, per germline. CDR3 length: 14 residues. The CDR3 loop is CASSPWSRNTEAFF. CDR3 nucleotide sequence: TGTGCCAGCTCACCGTGGTCGCGGAACACTGAAGCTTTCTTT.